Shown below are 28 T cell receptor beta chains from a single sample sequenced in a study of T cells after yellow fever vaccination. Via MiXCR, TCRdb re-called the 5' RACE reads, giving one row per CDR3 protein. This sample has 200,000 to 300,000 distinct CDR3 sequences, with over 10% found just once. The starting material was CD4+ T cells sorted from PBMCs, obtained 45 days after the yellow fever booster vaccination. These receptor sequences come from a man younger than 40 who received the YFV17D yellow fever vaccine.

V gene TRBV6-1 combines with J gene TRBJ2-5; D ambiguous. The germline CDR1 and CDR2 sequences are MNHNS and SASEGT. V lost 4 bases, J lost 3 bases, and 12 bases lay in between. This CDR3 is 14 amino acids long. CDR3 nucleotides: TGTGCCAGCAGTGTAGACCCGGGTAAAGAGACCCAGTACTTC. This codes for CASSVDPGKETQYF.

The chain combines TRBV9 with TRBJ2-3, with D perhaps assigned TRBD1 or TRBD2 (5 bases each). Germline V gene lookup returns CDR1 SGDLS and CDR2 YYNGEE. V lost 4 bases and J 5 bases, leaving 14 bases between the germline ends. The CDR3 totals 14 residues. The CDR3 spells CASSPGGQGDTQYF. The CDR3 coding sequence is TGTGCCAGCAGCCCCGGCGGGCAGGGAGATACGCAGTATTTT.

This chain uses TRBV11-2 with TRBJ2-7; D remains ambiguous. With 5 bases removed from V and 2 bases from J, the gap between germline ends came to 13 bases. There are 14 residues in the CDR3. Germline V gives CDR1 SGHAT, CDR2 FQNNGV. The CDR3 DNA reads as TGTGCCAGCAGCCTCCAACCGGGTCCCTACGAGCAGTACTTC. It is translated as CASSLQPGPYEQYF.

This clonotype showed up just a few times. The J gene is TRBJ2-3, the V gene TRBV4-2, with 10 bases identical to TRBD1. The CDR3 sequence is 15 residues long. Germline trimming cut 5 bases from V and 10 bases from J; bases unmatched to any gene: 12. Germline-derived CDR1 and CDR2 are LGHNA and YNFKEQ. DNA of the CDR3: TGTGCCAGCAGCTCCCCTGGGACAGGGGACACTGCGCAGTATTTT. Its translation: CASSSPGTGDTAQYF.

The gene calls are TRBV25-1 and TRBJ2-7, with D possibly being TRBD1 or TRBD2 (6 bases each). The V gene lost 6 bases and the J gene lost 1 base, with 10 bases spanning the gap. This CDR3 is built from 13 residues. Germline V CDR1 and CDR2: MGHDK, SYGVNS. CDR3 residues: CASRQGGSYEQYF. CDR3 coding DNA: TGTGCCAGCAGACAGGGAGGATCCTACGAGCAGTACTTC.

Only a few counts were recorded for this clonotype. J is TRBJ2-1 and V is TRBV20-1; D might be TRBD2 (5 bases). The germline gives CDR1 DFQATT, CDR2 SNEGSKA (reference sequence). The V end lost 0 bases, the J end lost 6 bases, and 15 bases lay between the germline ends. The CDR3 length is 15 residues. The CDR3, as DNA: TGCAGTGCTAGAGATAGGCCTAGCCCAGTCAATGAGCAGTTCTTC. It translates to CSARDRPSPVNEQFF.

This clonotype was recorded a few times. The genes are TRBV12-3 or TRBV12-4 and TRBJ1-1; D is perhaps TRBD1 (6 bases). This CDR3 is 13 amino acids long. V lost 0 bases and J 10 bases, leaving 12 bases between the germline ends. The CDR3 loop is CASSLAYGGLAFF. Here the CDR3 DNA reads TGTGCCAGCAGTTTAGCGTATGGGGGGCTAGCTTTCTTT.

This chain links TRBV6-5 with TRBJ1-5, with D perhaps TRBD1 (5 bases). CDR3 size: 18 residues. Looked up from germline, CDR1 is MNHEY and CDR2 is SVGAGI. Between the trimmed V and J ends, which lost 0 bases and 4 bases, there was a span of 19 bases. The CDR3 DNA reads TGTGCCAGCAGTTACTCCGGTACCGACAGTTCGTCTAATCAGCCCCAGCATTTT. Translating it yields CASSYSGTDSSSNQPQHF.

The chain carries TRBV7-9 and TRBJ2-5; TRBD2 matches 12 bases. The CDR3 loop spans 16 amino acids. V dropped 5 bases and J dropped 0; count of bases not matched to a gene: 4. Germline values: CDR1 SEHNR, CDR2 FQNEAQ (reference sequence). The CDR3 protein is CASSHRTSGNQETQYF. The CDR3 DNA follows: TGTGCCAGCAGCCATAGGACTAGCGGGAACCAAGAGACCCAGTACTTC.

In its sample, this clonotype was seen a few times. V usage is TRBV15 and J usage is TRBJ1-1, with 7 bases identical to TRBD1. The CDR3 spans 15 residues. CDR1 is LNHNV and CDR2 is YYDKDF in the germline V gene (reference sequence). V gave up 6 bases and J gave up 1 base; unmatched junction bases: 8. Written as DNA, the CDR3 is TGTGCCACCAGAACCCGGGGACAGACGAACACTGAAGCTTTCTTT. It codes for CATRTRGQTNTEAFF.

The V call is TRBV19, the J call TRBJ2-3; D uncertain. The CDR3 sequence is 14 residues long. Germline lookup yields CDR1 LNHDA and CDR2 SQIVND (reference sequence). V was shortened by 2 bases and J by 4 bases, with 10 bases between the two germline ends. The CDR3 DNA follows: TGTGCCAGTAGTATATTACAGCTCGCAGATACGCAGTATTTT. Its protein is CASSILQLADTQYF. Supplemented by reference TRBV19 and TRBJ2-3, the full variable domain reads DGGITQSPKYLFRKEGQNVTLSCEQNLNHDAMYWYRQDPGQGLRLIYYSQIVNDFQKGDIAEGYSVSREKKESFPLTVTSAQKNPTAFYLCASSILQLADTQYFGPGTRLTVL.

This rearrangement joins TRBV21-1 to TRBJ2-7; TRBD2, as called in the table, went unchecked against the DNA. TRBV21-1 is recorded as a pseudogene. The CDR3 consists of 18 residues. In nucleotides, the CDR3 is TGTGCCAGCAGCAAAGAGCCTAGCGGGAGGTACCTATCCTACGAGCAGTACTTC. It is translated as CASSKEPSGRYLSYEQYF.

The CDR3 loop reads CASSSGQVFQETQYF. CDR3 DNA: TGTGCCAGCAGTTCAGGACAGGTGTTCCAAGAGACCCAGTACTTC. V and J are TRBV6-2 or TRBV6-3 and TRBJ2-5, with 7 bases fitting TRBD1. Trimming cost V 4 bases and J 1 base; bases outside gene matches: 6. Germline V CDR1 and CDR2: MNHEY, SVGEGT. This CDR3 is 15 amino acids long.

This clonotype was observed a single time. The V and J genes are TRBV4-2 and TRBJ1-1; the D gene is possibly TRBD1 (5 bases). Trimming took 4 bases from V and 1 from J, leaving 16 bases between them. The CDR3 has 16 residues. Germline V lookup: CDR1 LGHNA, CDR2 YNFKEQ. CDR3 coding DNA: TGTGCCAGCAGCCCTCGGGACCGGGGTTGGAACACTGAAGCTTTCTTT. It codes for CASSPRDRGWNTEAFF.

The chain recombines TRBV7-9 with TRBJ2-1; TRBD1 matches 8 bases. This CDR3 is built from 15 residues. Losses at the gene ends were 3 bases for V and 1 base for J; bases not matched to a gene: 2. The germline gives CDR1 SEHNR, CDR2 FQNEAQ (reference sequence). CDR3 sequence reads: CASSLGQVSYNEQFF. As DNA, the CDR3 is TGTGCCAGCAGCTTGGGACAGGTATCCTACAATGAGCAGTTCTTC.

This clonotype was detected only a few times. This chain uses TRBV20-1 with TRBJ2-2; D remains unclear. The V gene's germline CDR1 is DFQATT and CDR2 SNEGSKA (reference sequence). The CDR3 loop spans 15 amino acids. Trimming stripped 6 bases from V and 0 bases from J, with 14 bases between. The CDR3 here is CSAVRRRANTGELFF. The CDR3 coding sequence is TGCAGTGCCGTGAGGAGACGCGCGAACACCGGGGAGCTGTTTTTT.

This chain joins TRBV14 and TRBJ2-5; D might be TRBD1 (6 bases). The CDR3 runs to 14 residues. V was pared by 2 bases and J by 2 bases, with 9 bases between. CDR1 is SGHDN and CDR2 is FVKESK in the germline V gene. CDR3 nucleotides: TGTGCCAGCAGCCAAAGGACAGAGCAAGAGACCCAGTACTTC. This codes for CASSQRTEQETQYF.

This clonotype was seen repeatedly, ten times or more. This chain links TRBV3-1 with TRBJ1-5; TRBD1 aligns across 7 bases. V shed 4 bases and J 5 bases; nucleotides not matched to a gene: 2. CDR1 and CDR2 from the germline V gene are LGHDT and YNNKEL (reference sequence). The CDR3 loop spans 13 amino acids. CDR3 protein: CASSLQGDQPQHF. CDR3 nucleotide sequence: TGTGCCAGCAGCCTCCAGGGGGATCAGCCCCAGCATTTT.

Many counts were recorded for this clonotype. The V call is TRBV7-2, the J call TRBJ2-3, with TRBD2 matching 8 bases. In germline, CDR1 is SGHTA, CDR2 FQGNSA. CDR3 length equals 16 residues. Trimming at V came to 5 bases and at J to 3 bases, leaving 10 bases not matched to a gene. Written as DNA, the CDR3 is TGTGCCAGCAGCGTCACTAGCGGCGTGGGGACAGATACGCAGTATTTT. As protein: CASSVTSGVGTDTQYF.

This clonotype was seen at least ten times. V gene TRBV5-1 combines with J gene TRBJ2-1; no firm D call. V lost 3 bases, J lost 5 bases, and 3 bases lay in between. This CDR3 has 11 amino acids. The germline V gene has CDR1 SGHRS and CDR2 YFSETQ. CDR3 nucleotides: TGCGCCAGCAGCTGGGACAATGAGCAGTTCTTC. Its translation: CASSWDNEQFF.

This clonotype was detected a few times. This rearrangement joins TRBV7-2 to TRBJ2-1; unclear D gene. CDR3 length equals 17 residues. Germline V gene data show CDR1 as SGHTA and CDR2 as FQGNSA. The V and J ends lost 5 bases and 0 bases respectively, with 17 bases between them. CDR3 residues: CASSPRSVGGSYNEQFF. The CDR3 DNA follows: TGTGCCAGCAGCCCGAGGTCAGTAGGCGGCTCCTACAATGAGCAGTTCTTC.

This clonotype was seen a handful of times. The genes are TRBV5-1 and TRBJ2-3, with 12 bases aligning to TRBD2. In germline, CDR1 is SGHRS, CDR2 YFSETQ. V trimming: 3 bases; J trimming: 4 bases; junction bases outside the gene matches: 9. This CDR3 contains 17 residues. The CDR3 protein is CASSWTTSGRVPDTQYF. CDR3 DNA: TGCGCCAGCAGCTGGACGACTAGCGGGAGAGTCCCAGATACGCAGTATTTT.

The rearrangement uses TRBV15 and TRBJ2-1; 9 bases agree with TRBD2. J gave up 9 bases and V 5 bases, and 8 bases lay outside the gene matches. Germline V gene sequence: CDR1 LNHNV, CDR2 YYDKDF (reference sequence). The CDR3 loop spans 14 amino acids. CDR3 amino acids: CATSGASGIFEQFF. The CDR3 coding sequence is TGTGCCACCAGCGGGGCTAGCGGGATATTTGAGCAGTTCTTC.

V gene TRBV7-2 combines with J gene TRBJ2-1; the match to TRBD2 covers 15 bases. The CDR3 extends over 16 amino acids. Germline loops: CDR1 SGHTA, CDR2 FQGNSA. The ends lost 5 bases at V and 9 bases at J; junction bases unmatched: 8. CDR3 sequence reads: CASSPGTSGRMGEQFF. As DNA, the CDR3 is TGTGCCAGCAGCCCCGGGACTAGCGGGAGGATGGGTGAGCAGTTCTTC.

The chain links TRBV21-1 to TRBJ1-2. TRBV21-1 is listed as a pseudogene. The CDR3 contains 17 residues. The CDR3 sequence: CASSTTPPVSYNYGYTF. As DNA, the CDR3 is TGTGCCAGCAGCACGACCCCGCCGGTCAGTTATAACTATGGCTACACCTTC.

The V call is TRBV27, the J call TRBJ2-1; 10 bases fit TRBD1. The CDR3 runs 15 residues. V gave up 6 bases and J gave up 4 bases; unmatched junction bases: 6. Germline lookup yields CDR1 MNHEY and CDR2 SMNVEV (reference sequence). CDR3 protein: CASSGGQGLYNEQFF. The CDR3 region has the DNA TGTGCCAGCAGCGGGGGACAGGGGCTGTACAATGAGCAGTTCTTC.

This clonotype has just a few counts. The chain links TRBV7-2 to TRBJ2-1, with 9 bases that match TRBD2. Per germline, CDR1 SGHTA and CDR2 FQGNSA. J was trimmed by 0 bases and V by 3 bases; bases with no gene match: 3. The CDR3 extends over 16 amino acids. CDR3 coding DNA: TGTGCCAGCAGCTTCGCTAGCGGGATCTCCTACAATGAGCAGTTCTTC. Translation gives CASSFASGISYNEQFF.

This clonotype was picked up a small number of times. The chain joins TRBV5-1 to TRBJ2-1; D is unclear. This CDR3 is built from 13 residues. Trimming shortened V by 1 base and J by 9 bases, and 11 bases separated the two germline ends. Germline CDR1 and CDR2: SGHRS and YFSETQ. CDR3: CASSLIRVGEQFF. The CDR3 DNA follows: TGCGCCAGCAGCTTGATTAGGGTCGGTGAGCAGTTCTTC.